This TCR beta chain was profiled in a study of blood T cell repertoires in COVID-19. Methods used by the authors: Quantification of nucleated cells was approximated via reference gene primer amplification. Clones were sequenced by immunoSEQ multiplex PCR, and TCRdb holds only the in-frame ones, with some missing. V, J and clone size were drawn from that table, and D and trimming were deduced from the DNA. The table includes about 200,000 clones, almost 90% detected once. The CDR3 length is 13 residues. Germline loops: CDR1 SGDLS, CDR2 YYNGEE. The V end lost 0 bases, the J end lost 4 bases, and 5 bases lay between the germline ends.

J is TRBJ1-3 and V is TRBV9; a weak D match, TRBD1 (5 bases). Sequencing input: peripheral blood. The TCR comes from a man aged 18 to 29 with active or convalescent COVID-19. Written as DNA, the CDR3 is TGTGCCAGCAGCGTAGCAGGGGGAAACACCATATATTTT. Residues: CASSVAGGNTIYF.